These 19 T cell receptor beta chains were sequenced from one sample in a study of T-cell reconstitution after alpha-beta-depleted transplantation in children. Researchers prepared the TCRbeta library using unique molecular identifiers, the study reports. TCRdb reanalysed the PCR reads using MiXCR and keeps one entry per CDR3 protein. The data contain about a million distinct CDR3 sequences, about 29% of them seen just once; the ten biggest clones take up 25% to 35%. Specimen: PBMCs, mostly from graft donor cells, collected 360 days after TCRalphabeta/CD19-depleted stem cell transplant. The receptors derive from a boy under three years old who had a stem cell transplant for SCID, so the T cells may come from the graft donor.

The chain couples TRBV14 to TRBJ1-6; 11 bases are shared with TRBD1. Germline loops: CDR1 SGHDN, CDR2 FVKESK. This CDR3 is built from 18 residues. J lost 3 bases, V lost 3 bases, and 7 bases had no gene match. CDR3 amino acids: CASSQRTGGHFYNSPLHF. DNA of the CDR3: TGTGCCAGCAGCCAGAGGACAGGGGGCCATTTCTATAATTCACCCCTCCACTTT.

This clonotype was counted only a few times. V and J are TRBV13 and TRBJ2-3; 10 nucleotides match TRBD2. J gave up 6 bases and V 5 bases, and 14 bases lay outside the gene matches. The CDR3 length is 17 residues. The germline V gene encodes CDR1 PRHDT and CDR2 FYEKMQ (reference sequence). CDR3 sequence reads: CASSPGVSGGAWDTQYF. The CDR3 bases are TGTGCCAGCAGCCCCGGAGTGAGCGGGGGGGCCTGGGATACGCAGTATTTT. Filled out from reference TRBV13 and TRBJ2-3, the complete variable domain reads AAGVIQSPRHLIKEKRETATLKCYPIPRHDTVYWYQQGPGQDPQFLISFYEKMQSDKGSIPDRFSAQQFSDYHSELNMSSLELGDSALYFCASSPGVSGGAWDTQYFGPGTRLTVL.

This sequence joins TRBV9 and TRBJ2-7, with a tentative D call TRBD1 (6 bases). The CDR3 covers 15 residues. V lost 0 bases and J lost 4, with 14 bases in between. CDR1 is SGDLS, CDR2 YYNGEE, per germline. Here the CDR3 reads CASSVDRDNRYEQYF. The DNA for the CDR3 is TGTGCCAGCAGCGTAGACCGGGACAATCGGTACGAGCAGTACTTC. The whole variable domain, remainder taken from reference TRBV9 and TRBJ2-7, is DSGVTQTPKHLITATGQRVTLRCSPRSGDLSVYWYQQSLDQGLQFLIQYYNGEERAKGNILERFSAQQFPDLHSELNLSSLELGDSALYFCASSVDRDNRYEQYFGPGTRLTVT.

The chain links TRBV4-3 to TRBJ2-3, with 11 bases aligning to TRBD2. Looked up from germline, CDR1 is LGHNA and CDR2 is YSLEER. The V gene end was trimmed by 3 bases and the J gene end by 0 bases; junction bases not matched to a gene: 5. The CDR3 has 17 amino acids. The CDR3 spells CASSQSTSGASTDTQYF. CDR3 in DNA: TGCGCCAGCAGCCAGTCGACTAGCGGGGCAAGCACAGATACGCAGTATTTT.

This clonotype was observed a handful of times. Here the CDR3 DNA reads TGTGCCATCAGTGATAAGGCCTTAAATGAGTTCTTC. This codes for CAISDKALNEFF. The genes are TRBV10-3 and TRBJ2-1; no reliable D call. Per germline, CDR1 ENHRY and CDR2 SYGVKD. V lost 3 bases and J lost 14, with 14 bases in between. CDR3 length: 12 residues.

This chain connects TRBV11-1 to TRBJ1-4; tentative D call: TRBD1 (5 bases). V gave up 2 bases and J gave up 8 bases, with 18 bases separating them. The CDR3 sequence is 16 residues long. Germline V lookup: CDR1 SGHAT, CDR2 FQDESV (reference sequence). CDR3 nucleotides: TGTGCCAGCAGCTTATCCGCGGGGCTAGGGGAGGAAAAACTGTTTTTT. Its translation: CASSLSAGLGEEKLFF.

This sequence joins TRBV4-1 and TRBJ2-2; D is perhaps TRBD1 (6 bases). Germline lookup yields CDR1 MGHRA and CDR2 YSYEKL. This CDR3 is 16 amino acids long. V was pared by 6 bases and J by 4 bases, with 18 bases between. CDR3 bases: TGCGCCAGCAGGGGGGTAGGCGAAGGGGGCACCGGGGAGCTGTTTTTT. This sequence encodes CASRGVGEGGTGELFF.

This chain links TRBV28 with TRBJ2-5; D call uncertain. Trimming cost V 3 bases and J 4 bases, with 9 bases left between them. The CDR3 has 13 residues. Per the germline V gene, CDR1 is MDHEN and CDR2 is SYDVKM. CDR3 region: CASSFSTIETQYF. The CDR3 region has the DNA TGTGCCAGCAGTTTTAGTACTATAGAGACCCAGTACTTC.

The CDR3 loop is CSARSGGLRITDTQYF. CDR3 nucleotides: TGCAGTGCTAGGAGCGGGGGATTAAGAATCACAGATACGCAGTATTTT. The V call is TRBV20-1, the J call TRBJ2-3; 8 bases match TRBD2. The CDR3 is 16 residues long. J gave up 2 bases and V 3 bases, and 10 bases lay outside the gene matches. CDR1 and CDR2 (germline): DFQATT, SNEGSKA (reference sequence).

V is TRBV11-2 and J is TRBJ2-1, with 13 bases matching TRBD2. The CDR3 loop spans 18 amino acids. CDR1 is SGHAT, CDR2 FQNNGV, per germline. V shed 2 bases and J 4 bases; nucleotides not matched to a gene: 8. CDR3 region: CASSLHTSGGARYNEQFF. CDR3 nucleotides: TGTGCCAGCAGCTTACACACTAGCGGGGGGGCTAGGTACAATGAGCAGTTCTTC.

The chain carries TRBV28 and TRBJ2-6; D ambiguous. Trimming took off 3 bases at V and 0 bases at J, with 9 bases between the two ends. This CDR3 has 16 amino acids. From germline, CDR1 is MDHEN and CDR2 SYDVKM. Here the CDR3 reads CASSFSFHSGANVLTF. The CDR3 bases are TGTGCCAGCAGTTTTAGCTTTCACTCTGGGGCCAACGTCCTGACTTTC.

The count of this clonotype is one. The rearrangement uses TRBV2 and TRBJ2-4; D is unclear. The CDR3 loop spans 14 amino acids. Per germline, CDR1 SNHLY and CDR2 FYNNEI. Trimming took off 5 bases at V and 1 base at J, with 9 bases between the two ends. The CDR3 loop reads CASSSLTAKNIQYF. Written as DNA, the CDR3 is TGTGCCAGCAGTTCACTGACGGCCAAAAACATTCAGTACTTC.

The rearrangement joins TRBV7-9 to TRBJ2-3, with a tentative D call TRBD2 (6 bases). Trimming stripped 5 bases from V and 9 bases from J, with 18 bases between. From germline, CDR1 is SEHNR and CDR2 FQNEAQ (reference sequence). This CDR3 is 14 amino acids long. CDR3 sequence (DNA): TGTGCCAGCAGCGGGGGGACCCTGAAGGACACGCAGTATTTT. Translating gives CASSGGTLKDTQYF.

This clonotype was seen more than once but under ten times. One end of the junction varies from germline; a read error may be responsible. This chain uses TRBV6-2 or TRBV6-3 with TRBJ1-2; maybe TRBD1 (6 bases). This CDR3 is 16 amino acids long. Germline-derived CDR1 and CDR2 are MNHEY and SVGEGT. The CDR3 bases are TGTGCCAGCAGTGACTCGACAGGACTTAAGTCCAATGGCTACACCTTC. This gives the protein CASSDSTGLKSNGYTF.

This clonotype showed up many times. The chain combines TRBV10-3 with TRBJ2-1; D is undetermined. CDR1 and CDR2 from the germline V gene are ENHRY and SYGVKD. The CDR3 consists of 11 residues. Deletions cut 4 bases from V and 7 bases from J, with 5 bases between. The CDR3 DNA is TGTGCCATCAGTGGCCCGAATGAGCAGTTCTTC. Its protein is CAISGPNEQFF.

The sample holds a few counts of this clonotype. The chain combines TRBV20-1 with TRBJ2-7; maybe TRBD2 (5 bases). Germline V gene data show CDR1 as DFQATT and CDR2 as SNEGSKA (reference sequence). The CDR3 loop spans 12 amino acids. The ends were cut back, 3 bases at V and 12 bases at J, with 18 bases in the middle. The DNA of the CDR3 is TGCAGTGCTAGTCAGTTGGGAGTAGCTGTGTACTTC. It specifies CSASQLGVAVYF.

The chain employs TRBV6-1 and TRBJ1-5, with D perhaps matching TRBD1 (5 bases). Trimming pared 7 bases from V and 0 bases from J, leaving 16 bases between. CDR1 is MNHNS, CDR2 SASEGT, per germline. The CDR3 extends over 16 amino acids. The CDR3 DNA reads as TGTGCCAGCACCGCGAACAGGCCCCATAGCAATCAGCCCCAGCATTTT. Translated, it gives CASTANRPHSNQPQHF.

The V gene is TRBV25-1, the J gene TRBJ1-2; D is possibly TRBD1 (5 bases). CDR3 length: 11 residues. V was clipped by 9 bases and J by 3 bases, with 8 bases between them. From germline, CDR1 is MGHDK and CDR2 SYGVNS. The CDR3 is CASQGYYGYTF. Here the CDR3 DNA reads TGTGCCAGTCAGGGTTACTATGGCTACACCTTC.

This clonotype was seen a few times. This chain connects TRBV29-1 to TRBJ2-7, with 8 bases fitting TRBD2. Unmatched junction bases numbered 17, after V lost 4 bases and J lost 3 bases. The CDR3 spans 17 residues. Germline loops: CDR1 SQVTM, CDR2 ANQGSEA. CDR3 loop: CSVGPRSFGGGNYEQYF. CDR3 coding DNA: TGCAGCGTTGGGCCCCGGAGTTTTGGCGGGGGGAACTACGAGCAGTACTTC.